The rows below give T cell receptor beta chains drawn from one sample of a study of vaccination and CD4 T cells after COVID-19. MiXCR was run by TCRdb on the PCR reads, yielding one entry per CDR3 protein. The sample lists about 14,000 distinct CDR3 sequences, roughly 31% occurring once. Their target antigens are unknown. Sequencing was carried out using cultured CD4+ T cells from blood. The receptors here all came from a human donor with COVID-19. CDR3s include the opening cysteine and the closing phenylalanine or tryptophan. A D gene is named only where the DNA matches it firmly. Only part of the rows carry a size: once, few, many, or a class if the clone is expanded.

len: 13
d_gene: NA
abundance: NA
v_gene: TRBV6-1
j_gene: TRBJ2-7
CDR3nt: TGTGCCAGCAGTGTTCCACCTGGGAACGAGCAGTACTTC
CDR3aa: CASSVPPGNEQYF

len: 14
d_gene: NA
abundance: NA
v_gene: TRBV6-1
j_gene: TRBJ1-4
CDR3nt: TGTGCCACCCGGGACTCTCCAACTAATGAAAAACTGTTTTTT
CDR3aa: CATRDSPTNEKLFF

len: 16
d_gene: NA
abundance: few
v_gene: TRBV20-1
j_gene: TRBJ1-5
CDR3nt: TGCAGTGCTAGAGCCAAGACCGGGTCGCGCAATCAGCCCCAGCATTTT
CDR3aa: CSARAKTGSRNQPQHF

len: 12
d_gene: NA
abundance: NA
v_gene: TRBV7-9
j_gene: TRBJ2-7
CDR3nt: TGTGCCAGCAGCTCACAGGGTCACGAGCAGTACTTC
CDR3aa: CASSSQGHEQYF

len: 16
d_gene: NA
abundance: few
v_gene: TRBV2
j_gene: TRBJ2-4
CDR3nt: TGTGCCAGCAGTGAATTGGTCCCGGGAACCAAAAACATTCAGTACTTC
CDR3aa: CASSELVPGTKNIQYF

len: 15
d_gene: NA
abundance: NA
v_gene: TRBV11-1
j_gene: TRBJ1-3
CDR3nt: TGTGCCAGCAGCTTCGGTCAGACTTCTGGAAACACCATATATTTT
CDR3aa: CASSFGQTSGNTIYF

len: 15
d_gene: NA
abundance: NA
v_gene: TRBV2
j_gene: TRBJ1-2
CDR3nt: TGTGCCAGCAGTGAAGTGCGGGGAATCGACTATGGCTACACCTTC
CDR3aa: CASSEVRGIDYGYTF

len: 12
d_gene: NA
abundance: few
v_gene: TRBV6-2/TRBV6-3
j_gene: TRBJ2-5
CDR3nt: TGTGCCAGCAGTTACGGTCAAGAGACCCAGTACTTC
CDR3aa: CASSYGQETQYF

len: 16
d_gene: TRBD2
abundance: NA
v_gene: TRBV4-2
j_gene: TRBJ2-1
CDR3nt: TGTGCCAGCAGGCGGACTAGCGGGGGCTCCTACAATGAGCAGTTCTTC
CDR3aa: CASRRTSGGSYNEQFF

len: 14
d_gene: NA
abundance: NA
v_gene: TRBV6-2/TRBV6-3
j_gene: TRBJ1-2
CDR3nt: TGTGCCAGCAGGAGTACGGGATCCACCGACGGCTACACCTTC
CDR3aa: CASRSTGSTDGYTF

len: 13
d_gene: TRBD1
abundance: few
v_gene: TRBV30
j_gene: TRBJ1-5
CDR3nt: TGTGCCTGGAGTGCGGGACAGGGTGTGGCCCAGCATTTT
CDR3aa: CAWSAGQGVAQHF

len: 17
d_gene: TRBD2
abundance: few
v_gene: TRBV10-1
j_gene: TRBJ2-3
CDR3nt: TGCGCCAGCAGTGATAGCGGGTTGAAAGACAGCACAGATACGCAGTATTTT
CDR3aa: CASSDSGLKDSTDTQYF